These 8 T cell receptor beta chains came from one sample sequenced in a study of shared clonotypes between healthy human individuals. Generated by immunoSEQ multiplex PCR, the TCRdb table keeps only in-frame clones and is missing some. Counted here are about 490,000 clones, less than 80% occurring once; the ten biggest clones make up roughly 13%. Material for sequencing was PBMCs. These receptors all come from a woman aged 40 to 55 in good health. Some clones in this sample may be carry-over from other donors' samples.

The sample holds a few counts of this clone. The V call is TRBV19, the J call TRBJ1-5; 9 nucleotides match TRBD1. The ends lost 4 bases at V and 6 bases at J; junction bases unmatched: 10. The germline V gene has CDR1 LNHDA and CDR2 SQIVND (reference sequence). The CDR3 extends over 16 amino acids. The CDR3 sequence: CASSRGQGVVVQPQHF. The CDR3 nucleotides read TGTGCCAGTAGTAGGGGACAGGGAGTAGTTGTTCAGCCCCAGCATTTT.

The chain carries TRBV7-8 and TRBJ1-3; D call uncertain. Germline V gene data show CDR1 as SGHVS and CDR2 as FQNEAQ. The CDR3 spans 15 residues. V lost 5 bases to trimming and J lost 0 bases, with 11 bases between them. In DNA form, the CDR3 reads TGTGCCAGCAGCCGCGGACGGAGCTCTGGAAACACCATATATTTT. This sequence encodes CASSRGRSSGNTIYF.

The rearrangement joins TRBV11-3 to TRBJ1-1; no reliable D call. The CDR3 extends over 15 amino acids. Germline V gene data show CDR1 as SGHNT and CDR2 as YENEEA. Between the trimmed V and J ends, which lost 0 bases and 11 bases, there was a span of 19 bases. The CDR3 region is CASSLDTPTKCGAFF. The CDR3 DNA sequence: TGTGCCAGCAGCTTAGATACCCCCACCAAGTGTGGGGCTTTCTTT.

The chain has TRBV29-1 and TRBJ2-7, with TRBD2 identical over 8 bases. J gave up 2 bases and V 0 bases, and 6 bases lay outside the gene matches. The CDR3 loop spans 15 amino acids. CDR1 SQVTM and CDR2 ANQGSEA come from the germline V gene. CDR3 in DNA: TGCAGCGTTGAAGATCGCGCGGGAGGACCCTACGAGCAGTACTTC. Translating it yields CSVEDRAGGPYEQYF.

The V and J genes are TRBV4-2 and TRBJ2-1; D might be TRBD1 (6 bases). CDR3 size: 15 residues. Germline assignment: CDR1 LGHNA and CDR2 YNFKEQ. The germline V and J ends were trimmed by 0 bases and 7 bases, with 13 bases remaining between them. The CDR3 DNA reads TGTGCCAGCAGCCAAGACAGGGGTAGTAGGAATGAGCAGTTCTTC. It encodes CASSQDRGSRNEQFF.

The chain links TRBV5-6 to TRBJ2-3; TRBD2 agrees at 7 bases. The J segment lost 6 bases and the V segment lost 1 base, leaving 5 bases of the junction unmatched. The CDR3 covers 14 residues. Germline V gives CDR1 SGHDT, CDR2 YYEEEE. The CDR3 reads CASSLFRREDTQYF. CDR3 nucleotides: TGTGCCAGCAGCTTGTTCCGGCGGGAGGATACGCAGTATTTT.

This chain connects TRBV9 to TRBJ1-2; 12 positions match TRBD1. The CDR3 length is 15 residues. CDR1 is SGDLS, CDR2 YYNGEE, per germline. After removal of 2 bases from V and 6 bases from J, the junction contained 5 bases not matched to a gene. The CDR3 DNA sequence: TGTGCCAGCAGCGTGGGGACAGGGGGCGCAAATGGCTACACCTTC. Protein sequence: CASSVGTGGANGYTF.

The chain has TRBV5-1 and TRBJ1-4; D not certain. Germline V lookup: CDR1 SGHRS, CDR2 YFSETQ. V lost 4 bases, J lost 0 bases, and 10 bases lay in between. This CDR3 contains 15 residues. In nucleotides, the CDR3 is TGCGCCAGCAGCCCCGACCCCGCAACTAATGAAAAACTGTTTTTT. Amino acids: CASSPDPATNEKLFF.